This entry features one T cell receptor beta chain sequence. Its antigen is undetermined. The source of the sample is a study of cytomegalovirus exposure and HLA in healthy donors. Study as a whole: Findings of an earlier analysis included some 120 million unique TCR beta sequences from 200 million or so T cells. Study-wide results and caveats: Reports described diagnosis of cytomegalovirus status by the classifier as highly specific and sensitive.

The V and J ends lost 0 bases and 1 base respectively, with 8 bases between them. The CDR3 is 14 amino acids. CDR1 and CDR2 from the germline V gene are SGHRS and YFSETQ. 13 Jbeta primers and 60 Vbeta primers were used for the PCR. The table came from immunoSEQ multiplex PCR; TCRdb's copy has only in-frame clones and leaves some out. This sample has roughly 130,000 clones, with around three quarters found just once. The sequencing input was PBMCs. V is TRBV5-1 and J is TRBJ2-7, with D tentatively TRBD1 (6 bases). This clonotype was obtained from a male donor in good health and CMV-seronegative. The CDR3 region is CASSLAQGSYEQYF. CDR3 nucleotides: TGCGCCAGCAGCTTGGCTCAGGGGTCCTACGAGCAGTACTTC.